The TCR beta chain described here comes from a study of blood T cell repertoires in COVID-19. The wider study: The cDNA or gDNA used as material had been derived from T cells, B-cell-depleted T cells, or PBMCs.

Per the authors' pipeline: From reference gene primer amplification, estimates of nucleated cell counts were derived. Libraries were prepared by immunoSEQ multiplex PCR; TCRdb keeps only in-frame clonotypes and omits some of them. That table furnishes V, J and clone size, whereas the DNA furnished D and trimming. Of tens of thousands of clones in the sample, about 89% are singletons; the top ten hold about 4.9%. The germline CDR1 and CDR2 sequences are LNHDA and SQIVND (reference sequence). Deletions cut 1 base from V and 6 bases from J, with 13 bases between. The CDR3 runs 15 residues. The receptor's source is a man aged 55-75 years with COVID-19, enrolled during active disease. Source material: peripheral blood. This chain uses TRBV19 with TRBJ2-1, with a possible D match to TRBD1 (5 bases). Here the CDR3 reads CASSIVGQGLNEQFF. The CDR3 coding sequence is TGTGCCAGTAGTATAGTGGGGCAGGGCCTCAATGAGCAGTTCTTC.